Listed below are T cell receptor beta chains from one sample, sequenced in a study of shared clonotypes between healthy human individuals. TCRdb keeps only in-frame clones here, not all; method: immunoSEQ multiplex PCR. This table has approximately 940,000 clones, about three quarters appearing once. Sequenced sample: memory CD4+ T cells sorted from blood. These receptors originate from a young man in good health. Each CDR3 is given with its conserved first and last residue. The D gene is left open where the match is weak. The size field is filled for only some rows; it gives once, few, many or a size class.

CDR3 length: 14
clone size: few
J gene: TRBJ2-7
D gene: .
V gene: TRBV5-4
CDR3 DNA: TGTGCCAGCAGCTTAAGTCTAGCATCCCTCGAGCAGTACTTC
CDR3 protein: CASSLSLASLEQYF

CDR3 length: 16
clone size: once
J gene: TRBJ2-7
D gene: TRBD2
V gene: TRBV6-1
CDR3 DNA: TGTGCCAGCAGTGACACACTAGCGGGAGGCCGCAACGAGCAGTACTTC
CDR3 protein: CASSDTLAGGRNEQYF

CDR3 length: 13
clone size: .
J gene: TRBJ2-7
D gene: .
V gene: TRBV2
CDR3 DNA: TGTGCCAGCATCCGGCAGGTCGCCTACGAGCAGTACTTC
CDR3 protein: CASIRQVAYEQYF

CDR3 length: 15
clone size: .
J gene: TRBJ1-1
D gene: .
V gene: TRBV7-8
CDR3 DNA: TGTGCCAGCAGCTTAATATCAACCGGGAACACTGAAGCTTTCTTT
CDR3 protein: CASSLISTGNTEAFF

CDR3 length: 15
clone size: .
J gene: TRBJ2-3
D gene: .
V gene: TRBV27
CDR3 DNA: TGTGCCAGCAGTTTATACAAGGGGGGCACAGATACGCAGTATTTT
CDR3 protein: CASSLYKGGTDTQYF

CDR3 length: 16
clone size: .
J gene: TRBJ1-4
D gene: .
V gene: TRBV6-6
CDR3 DNA: TGTGCCAGCAGTTACGGCAGGGCAGGGGCAAGTGAAAAACTGTTTTTT
CDR3 protein: CASSYGRAGASEKLFF

CDR3 length: 15
clone size: .
J gene: TRBJ2-2
D gene: .
V gene: TRBV9
CDR3 DNA: TGTGCCAGCAGCGTTACTTGGGGTACCACCGGGGAGCTGTTTTTT
CDR3 protein: CASSVTWGTTGELFF

CDR3 length: 13
clone size: .
J gene: TRBJ1-5
D gene: .
V gene: TRBV5-6
CDR3 DNA: TGTGCCAGCAGCTTGGTGGGTTCTCAGCCCCAGCATTTT
CDR3 protein: CASSLVGSQPQHF

CDR3 length: 16
clone size: .
J gene: TRBJ2-2
D gene: TRBD2
V gene: TRBV29-1
CDR3 DNA: TGCAGCGTTGAAGACCGGAGCGGGAGGACGACCGGGGAGCTGTTTTTT
CDR3 protein: CSVEDRSGRTTGELFF

CDR3 length: 15
clone size: .
J gene: TRBJ2-7
D gene: TRBD2
V gene: TRBV2
CDR3 DNA: TGTGCCAGCAGTGGGTCTAGCGGGATCCCCTACGAGCAGTACTTC
CDR3 protein: CASSGSSGIPYEQYF

CDR3 length: 12
clone size: .
J gene: TRBJ1-5
D gene: .
V gene: TRBV6-6
CDR3 DNA: TGTGCCAGCATGAGGGGGGACCAGCCCCAGCATTTT
CDR3 protein: CASMRGDQPQHF

CDR3 length: 12
clone size: .
J gene: TRBJ2-4
D gene: .
V gene: TRBV11-2
CDR3 DNA: TGTGCCAGCAGTTGGGACTTAAACATTCAGTACTTC
CDR3 protein: CASSWDLNIQYF

CDR3 length: 16
clone size: few
J gene: TRBJ2-3
D gene: .
V gene: TRBV5-4
CDR3 DNA: TGTGCCAGCAGCTTGGAACAGAAGGTTGGCACAGATACGCAGTATTTT
CDR3 protein: CASSLEQKVGTDTQYF

CDR3 length: 15
clone size: .
J gene: TRBJ2-2
D gene: .
V gene: TRBV7-9
CDR3 DNA: TGTGCCAGCAGCTTGTCGACTGTTAACACCGGGGAGCTGTTTTTT
CDR3 protein: CASSLSTVNTGELFF

CDR3 length: 13
clone size: .
J gene: TRBJ1-5
D gene: TRBD1
V gene: TRBV30
CDR3 DNA: TGTGCCTGGAGTGGGACAGGGGGACAGCCCCAGCATTTT
CDR3 protein: CAWSGTGGQPQHF

CDR3 length: 12
clone size: .
J gene: TRBJ2-7
D gene: TRBD1
V gene: TRBV6-6
CDR3 DNA: TGTGCCAGCAGTCAGGGGGCCTACGAGCAGTACTTC
CDR3 protein: CASSQGAYEQYF

CDR3 length: 12
clone size: .
J gene: TRBJ2-7
D gene: .
V gene: TRBV29-1
CDR3 DNA: TGCAGCGTGACGCGGGGATCCTACGAGCAGTACTTC
CDR3 protein: CSVTRGSYEQYF

CDR3 length: 15
clone size: .
J gene: TRBJ2-2
D gene: .
V gene: TRBV6-1
CDR3 DNA: TGTGCCAGCAGTGCTCGGATGGCTAACACCGGGGAGCTGTTTTTT
CDR3 protein: CASSARMANTGELFF

CDR3 length: 14
clone size: .
J gene: TRBJ1-1
D gene: .
V gene: TRBV9
CDR3 DNA: TGTGCCAGCAGCGTAGAGGGGAGGGGGGGCGAAGCTTTCTTT
CDR3 protein: CASSVEGRGGEAFF

CDR3 length: 16
clone size: .
J gene: TRBJ2-2
D gene: TRBD1
V gene: TRBV7-9
CDR3 DNA: TGTGCCAGCAGCTTTGCCGGGACAGGGAACACCGGGGAGCTGTTTTTT
CDR3 protein: CASSFAGTGNTGELFF

CDR3 length: 18
clone size: .
J gene: TRBJ2-2
D gene: TRBD1
V gene: TRBV7-2
CDR3 DNA: TGTGCCAAACCTAACCTAGACAGGGGGCCTACGAACACCGGGGAGCTGTTTTTT
CDR3 protein: CAKPNLDRGPTNTGELFF

CDR3 length: 16
clone size: .
J gene: TRBJ2-1
D gene: .
V gene: TRBV7-2
CDR3 DNA: TGTGCCAGCAGCCTGAGAATAGCGAGGTCCTACAATGAGCAGTTCTTC
CDR3 protein: CASSLRIARSYNEQFF

CDR3 length: 15
clone size: .
J gene: TRBJ2-2
D gene: .
V gene: TRBV11-3
CDR3 DNA: TGTGCCAGCAGCTTAGGGATCCAGGACACCGGGGAGCTGTTTTTT
CDR3 protein: CASSLGIQDTGELFF

CDR3 length: 15
clone size: .
J gene: TRBJ2-5
D gene: .
V gene: TRBV7-8
CDR3 DNA: TGTGCCAGCAGCCGAATACAGGCCCAGCAAGAGACCCAGTACTTC
CDR3 protein: CASSRIQAQQETQYF

CDR3 length: 15
clone size: .
J gene: TRBJ2-5
D gene: TRBD2
V gene: TRBV10-1
CDR3 DNA: TGCGCCAGGCCCGGACTAGCGGGGGTTGAAGAGACCCAGTACTTC
CDR3 protein: CARPGLAGVEETQYF

CDR3 length: 16
clone size: .
J gene: TRBJ2-7
D gene: TRBD2
V gene: TRBV7-9
CDR3 DNA: TGTGCCAGCAGTCCCGGGGGATTAGCGGGCTCCTACGAGCAGTACTTC
CDR3 protein: CASSPGGLAGSYEQYF

CDR3 length: 12
clone size: .
J gene: TRBJ2-3
D gene: .
V gene: TRBV2
CDR3 DNA: TGTGCCAGCAGCGTTACCACAGATACGCAGTATTTT
CDR3 protein: CASSVTTDTQYF

CDR3 length: 15
clone size: .
J gene: TRBJ1-4
D gene: TRBD1
V gene: TRBV6-5
CDR3 DNA: TGTGCCAGCAGTTCCGGGGACAGATATAATGAAAAACTGTTTTTT
CDR3 protein: CASSSGDRYNEKLFF

CDR3 length: 15
clone size: .
J gene: TRBJ2-2
D gene: TRBD1
V gene: TRBV25-1
CDR3 DNA: TGTGCCATCGCGACAGGGAAGGGCCGGACCGGGGAGCTGTTTTTT
CDR3 protein: CAIATGKGRTGELFF

CDR3 length: 12
clone size: once
J gene: TRBJ1-2
D gene: .
V gene: TRBV6-5
CDR3 DNA: TGTGCCAGCAGGGATCCGGGTGGTGGCTACACCTTC
CDR3 protein: CASRDPGGGYTF

CDR3 length: 14
clone size: once
J gene: TRBJ1-5
D gene: .
V gene: TRBV7-9
CDR3 DNA: TGTGCCAGCAGCCCGGGGGGGCCCGATCAGCCCCAGCATTTT
CDR3 protein: CASSPGGPDQPQHF

CDR3 length: 15
clone size: .
J gene: TRBJ2-2
D gene: TRBD1
V gene: TRBV30
CDR3 DNA: TGTGCCTGGAGTCGGGGACAGGTATTCCCCGGGGAGCTGTTTTTT
CDR3 protein: CAWSRGQVFPGELFF

CDR3 length: 14
clone size: .
J gene: TRBJ2-5
D gene: TRBD2
V gene: TRBV2
CDR3 DNA: TGTGCCAGCAGGCGGCGGGAGTTTGGAGAGACCCAGTACTTC
CDR3 protein: CASRRREFGETQYF

CDR3 length: 14
clone size: once
J gene: TRBJ1-1
D gene: .
V gene: TRBV7-6
CDR3 DNA: TGTGCCAGCAGCGCCTGGACACCGAACACTGAAGCTTTCTTT
CDR3 protein: CASSAWTPNTEAFF

CDR3 length: 14
clone size: .
J gene: TRBJ2-7
D gene: TRBD2
V gene: TRBV19
CDR3 DNA: TGTGCCAGTAGTTGGCGGGAGGGCCACCGGGAGCAGTACTTC
CDR3 protein: CASSWREGHREQYF

CDR3 length: 14
clone size: .
J gene: TRBJ1-6
D gene: TRBD1
V gene: TRBV5-5
CDR3 DNA: TGTGCCAGCAGCTTCCGGGACAGGGGGACTCCCCTCCACTTT
CDR3 protein: CASSFRDRGTPLHF

CDR3 length: 15
clone size: .
J gene: TRBJ2-7
D gene: .
V gene: TRBV7-8
CDR3 DNA: TGTGCCAGCAGCCTAGGTCGACAGAGAGTGGGCGAGCAGTACTTC
CDR3 protein: CASSLGRQRVGEQYF

CDR3 length: 17
clone size: .
J gene: TRBJ2-7
D gene: .
V gene: TRBV27
CDR3 DNA: TGTGCCAGCAGTCCCACCTCCCGACTAGTCAACCACTACGAGCAGTACTTC
CDR3 protein: CASSPTSRLVNHYEQYF

CDR3 length: 13
clone size: .
J gene: TRBJ1-4
D gene: TRBD1
V gene: TRBV19
CDR3 DNA: TGTGCCAGTAGAGACAGGGTACGGGAAAAACTGTTTTTT
CDR3 protein: CASRDRVREKLFF

CDR3 length: 15
clone size: .
J gene: TRBJ2-1
D gene: TRBD2
V gene: TRBV28
CDR3 DNA: TGTGCCAGCAGTTTACACAACGGGGGGGGCAATGAGCAGTTCTTC
CDR3 protein: CASSLHNGGGNEQFF

CDR3 length: 15
clone size: .
J gene: TRBJ2-5
D gene: TRBD1
V gene: TRBV5-1
CDR3 DNA: TGCGCCAGCAGCTTGGCCCAGGGGGCGGGAGAGACCCAGTACTTC
CDR3 protein: CASSLAQGAGETQYF

CDR3 length: 14
clone size: .
J gene: TRBJ2-3
D gene: TRBD2
V gene: TRBV2
CDR3 DNA: TGTGCCAGCAGTGTTGGGGCCGGGGGGGATACGCAGTATTTT
CDR3 protein: CASSVGAGGDTQYF

CDR3 length: 16
clone size: .
J gene: TRBJ2-7
D gene: .
V gene: TRBV28
CDR3 DNA: TGTGCCAGCAGACCGGCGGGTAGCGGAATCTCCTACGAGCAGTACTTC
CDR3 protein: CASRPAGSGISYEQYF

CDR3 length: 14
clone size: .
J gene: TRBJ1-6
D gene: .
V gene: TRBV5-8
CDR3 DNA: TGTGCCAGCAGCGTGACAGCAGGGAATTCACCCCTCCACTTT
CDR3 protein: CASSVTAGNSPLHF